These 17 T cell receptor beta chains were sequenced from one sample in a study of monozygotic twins with inflammatory bowel disease. TCRdb reanalyzed the 5' RACE reads and collapses them to one entry per CDR3 protein, without DNA. Its table lists about 160,000 distinct CDR3 sequences. Specimen: blood. The receptors were gathered from a human donor with ulcerative colitis or Crohn's disease, or a healthy co-twin of an affected twin (not recorded which).

CDR3: CSARLYRANGQPQHF. The gene calls are TRBV20-1 and TRBJ1-5. This CDR3 spans 15 amino acids. Looked up from germline, CDR1 is DFQATT and CDR2 is SNEGSKA (reference sequence).

This rearrangement joins TRBV19 to TRBJ1-5; TCRdb outputs TRBD1, but without DNA this stays unchecked. The CDR3 spans 13 residues. In germline, CDR1 is LNHDA, CDR2 SQIVND (reference sequence). The CDR3 sequence is CASSWDRGQPQHF.

The rearrangement joins TRBV15 to TRBJ1-2; the D call from TCRdb, TRBD1, cannot be confirmed without DNA. This CDR3 region has 17 residues. CDR1 and CDR2 from the germline V gene are LNHNV and YYDKDF (reference sequence). CDR3 sequence reads: CATSTRDRGLPVYGYTF.

This rearrangement joins TRBV27 to TRBJ2-7. This CDR3 comprises 13 residues. Germline V gene lookup returns CDR1 MNHEY and CDR2 SMNVEV (reference sequence). The CDR3 region is CASMAYPNYEQYF.

The chain has TRBV19 and TRBJ1-6; TCRdb's D gene call, TRBD1, goes unchecked for lack of DNA. Germline V gene lookup returns CDR1 LNHDA and CDR2 SQIVND (reference sequence). This CDR3 is built from 15 residues. CDR3 amino acids: CASSPGTGGNSPLHF.

The rearrangement links TRBV20-1 to TRBJ2-1; with no DNA, the TCRdb D assignment of TRBD2 cannot be verified. CDR3 length: 13 residues. Germline CDR1 is DFQATT and CDR2 is SNEGSKA (reference sequence). CDR3 protein: CSVTSGSAHEQFF.

This chain links TRBV7-9 with TRBJ1-2. This CDR3 is 12 amino acids long. Germline CDR1 SEHNR, CDR2 FQNEAQ (reference sequence). The chain's CDR3 is CASSFSSEGYTF.

This rearrangement joins TRBV20-1 to TRBJ2-2. Looked up from germline, CDR1 is DFQATT and CDR2 is SNEGSKA (reference sequence). This CDR3 spans 15 amino acids. The CDR3 is CSAREGRANTGELFF.

The rearrangement joins TRBV27 to TRBJ2-3; TCRdb returns TRBD1, unconfirmable since there is no DNA. The germline V gene encodes CDR1 MNHEY and CDR2 SMNVEV (reference sequence). The CDR3 runs to 14 residues. The CDR3: CASSLRAGRDTQYF.

The chain has TRBV18 and TRBJ2-5. Germline V lookup: CDR1 KGHSH, CDR2 LQKENI. This CDR3 has 14 residues. CDR3 sequence reads: CASSGPAVQETQYF.

The chain is built from TRBV3-1 and TRBJ1-2; the D gene TCRdb calls, TRBD1, cannot be checked with no DNA. Germline lookup yields CDR1 LGHDT and CDR2 YNNKEL (reference sequence). The CDR3 is made up of 16 amino acids. CDR3: CASSQWDRVSPYGYTF.

The V call is TRBV5-1, the J call TRBJ2-1; TCRdb lists TRBD2, though no DNA is available to test this call. This CDR3 spans 13 amino acids. Per germline, CDR1 SGHRS and CDR2 YFSETQ. CDR3 protein: CASSTVLDHEQFF.

The genes are TRBV20-1 and TRBJ1-1. Germline V CDR1 and CDR2: DFQATT, SNEGSKA (reference sequence). This CDR3 is 13 amino acids long. The CDR3 loop is CSARLPPSPEAFF.

CDR3 residues: CASSPGLAGVEADEQFF. V gene TRBV5-1 combines with J gene TRBJ2-1; TCRdb proposes TRBD2, but this gene call is untestable without DNA. This CDR3 region has 17 residues. Germline CDR1 SGHRS, CDR2 YFSETQ.

The rearrangement uses TRBV19 and TRBJ2-4; TCRdb's D call of TRBD1 is untestable without DNA. Germline V gene sequence: CDR1 LNHDA, CDR2 SQIVND (reference sequence). The CDR3 is 12 amino acids. CDR3 in amino acids: CASSQGQNIQYF.

The chain combines TRBV12-3 or TRBV12-4 with TRBJ2-7; the D gene TCRdb calls, TRBD1, cannot be checked with no DNA. This CDR3 is 12 amino acids long. Here the CDR3 reads CASRGTGDEQYF.

This chain connects TRBV18 to TRBJ2-7. CDR3 size: 14 residues. CDR1 is KGHSH and CDR2 is LQKENI in the germline V gene. This CDR3 is CASSPGYSSYEQYF.